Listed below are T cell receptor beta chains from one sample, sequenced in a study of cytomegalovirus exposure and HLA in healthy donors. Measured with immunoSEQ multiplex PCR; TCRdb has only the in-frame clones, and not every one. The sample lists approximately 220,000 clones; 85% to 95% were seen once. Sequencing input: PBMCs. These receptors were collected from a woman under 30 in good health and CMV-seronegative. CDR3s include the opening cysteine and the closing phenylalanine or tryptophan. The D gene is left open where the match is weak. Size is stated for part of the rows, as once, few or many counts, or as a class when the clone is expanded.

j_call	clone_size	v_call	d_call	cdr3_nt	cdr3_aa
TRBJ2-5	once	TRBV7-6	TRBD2	TGTGCCAGCAGCTTACTCGGGGGGGCCGAAGAGACCCAGTACTTC	CASSLLGGAEETQYF
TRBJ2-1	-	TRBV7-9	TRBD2	TGTGCCAGCAGCTTAGGCGGGAGTGGTTACAATGAGCAGTTCTTC	CASSLGGSGYNEQFF
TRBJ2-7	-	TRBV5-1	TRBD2	TGCGCCAGCAGCTTGGTCCCGACTAGCGGTGAGCAGTACTTC	CASSLVPTSGEQYF
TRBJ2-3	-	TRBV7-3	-	TGTGCCAGCAGCCTTACAGGGAGGGACACAGATACGCAGTATTTT	CASSLTGRDTDTQYF
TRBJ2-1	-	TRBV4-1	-	TGCGCCAGCAGCTTAGCCCTTTCGCGGAATGAGCAGTTCTTC	CASSLALSRNEQFF
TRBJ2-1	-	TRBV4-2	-	TGTGCCAGCAGCCTCGTCCACGCTCCAGGCAATGAGCAGTTCTTC	CASSLVHAPGNEQFF
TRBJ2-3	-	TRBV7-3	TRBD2	TGTGCCAGCAATGAGGGAGGGCCGGGCACAGATACGCAGTATTTT	CASNEGGPGTDTQYF
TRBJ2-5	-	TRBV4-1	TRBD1	TGCGCCAGCAGCCGGACAGGGGGCATCGGAGAGACCCAGTACTTC	CASSRTGGIGETQYF
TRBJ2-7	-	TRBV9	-	TGTGCCAGCAGCGTAGAACAGGGCTACGAGCAGTACTTC	CASSVEQGYEQYF
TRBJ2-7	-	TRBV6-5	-	TGTGCCAGCAGTTACACAGGGTGGTACGAGCAGTACTTC	CASSYTGWYEQYF
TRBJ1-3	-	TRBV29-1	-	TGCAGCGTTGCCGAGAGCTCTGGAAACACCATATATTTT	CSVAESSGNTIYF
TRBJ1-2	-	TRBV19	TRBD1	TGTGCCAGTAGCCTCGACAGGGGTAACGAAGCCCCAACCCTTGGCTACACCTTC	CASSLDRGNEAPTLGYTF
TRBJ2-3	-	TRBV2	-	TGTGCCAGCAGTCTCCGAGGGCCTAGCACAGATACGCAGTATTTT	CASSLRGPSTDTQYF
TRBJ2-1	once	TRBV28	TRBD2	TGTGCCAGCAGGAGCGGGAGGGGGTACAATGAGCAGTTCTTC	CASRSGRGYNEQFF
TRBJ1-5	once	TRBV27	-	TGTGCCAGCAGACCAGGGCACAATCAGCCCCAGCATTTT	CASRPGHNQPQHF
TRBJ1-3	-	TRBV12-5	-	TGTGCTAGTGGTTTGGTACGGGGCTCTGGAAACACCATATATTTT	CASGLVRGSGNTIYF
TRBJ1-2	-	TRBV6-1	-	TGTGCCAGCAGTGAAGGTGCTACCGTCGAAAACTATGGCTACACCTTC	CASSEGATVENYGYTF
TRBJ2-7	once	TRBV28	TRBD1	TGTGCCAGCAGTTCTATGGCTTTTGGGGGACAGGGCATATTCGAGCAGTACTTC	CASSSMAFGGQGIFEQYF
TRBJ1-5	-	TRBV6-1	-	TGTGCCAGCAGTGTGATGGGGGAGGGCAATCAGCCCCAGCATTTT	CASSVMGEGNQPQHF
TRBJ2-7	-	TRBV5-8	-	TGTGCCAGCACACGGGCGGGACTGATCTACGAGCAGTACTTC	CASTRAGLIYEQYF
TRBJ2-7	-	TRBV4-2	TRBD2	TGTGCCAGCAGCCAATCTACTAGCGGGGCGTACTCCTACGAGCAGTACTTC	CASSQSTSGAYSYEQYF
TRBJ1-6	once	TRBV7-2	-	TGTGCCAGCAGCTTATTTCCGTCACCCCTCCACTTT	CASSLFPSPLHF
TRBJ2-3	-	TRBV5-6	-	TGTGCCAGCAGCTTGGCTCTAGCCACAGATACGCAGTATTTT	CASSLALATDTQYF
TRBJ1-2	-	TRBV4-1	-	TGCGCCAGCAGCCAAGCTAGTGGGAACTATGGCTACACCTTC	CASSQASGNYGYTF
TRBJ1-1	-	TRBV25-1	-	TGTGCCAGCAGTTCGTACGGGGGGACTGAAGCTTTCTTT	CASSSYGGTEAFF